This T cell receptor beta chain was recorded in a study of T cells in Graves' hyperthyroidism and ophthalmopathy. Findings and limits, study-wide: The model made its ophthalmopathy prediction, and onset followed a median 6.5 months later. In the blood, most expanded thyroid clonotypes above 0.001 appeared as well.

Authors of the study amplified TCR beta CDR3 regions from RNA transcripts. With the HTBI primer set, the TCR CDR3 went through a first round of RT-PCR. MiXCR, applied by TCRdb to the multiplex PCR reads, yields one record per CDR3 protein. The sample shows roughly 420,000 distinct CDR3 sequences, 15% to 17% of them seen only once. Unmatched junction bases numbered 12, after V lost 4 bases and J lost 5 bases. Germline loops: CDR1 SGHRS, CDR2 YFSETQ. There are 16 residues in the CDR3. Comment on this clonotype: Antigen unknown.

The sequence derives from a woman in her late teens or twenties with Graves' hyperthyroidism. The sample was blood. This chain connects TRBV5-1 to TRBJ2-7; 10 positions match TRBD2. The CDR3 DNA sequence: TGCGCCAGCAGCCCGGCAGCGGGAGGGCCTCTAGACGAGCAGTACTTC. Amino acids: CASSPAAGGPLDEQYF.